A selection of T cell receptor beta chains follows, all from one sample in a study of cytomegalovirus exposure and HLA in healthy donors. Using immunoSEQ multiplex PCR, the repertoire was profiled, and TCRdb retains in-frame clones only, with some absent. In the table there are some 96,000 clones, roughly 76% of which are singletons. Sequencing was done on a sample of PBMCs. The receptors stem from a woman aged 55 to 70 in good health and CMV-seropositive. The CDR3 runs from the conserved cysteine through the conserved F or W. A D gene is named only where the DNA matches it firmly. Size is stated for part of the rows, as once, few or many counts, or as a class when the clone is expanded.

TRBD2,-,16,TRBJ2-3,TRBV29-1,TGCAGCGTTGGAGGGCCTGGGCGGGAGAGAGCAGATACGCAGTATTTT,CSVGGPGRERADTQYF
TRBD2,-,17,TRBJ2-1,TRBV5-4,TGTGCCAGCAGCTTTCCCGGGACTAGCGGGAGAGTGAATGAGCAGTTCTTC,CASSFPGTSGRVNEQFF
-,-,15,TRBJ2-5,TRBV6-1,TGTGCCAGCAGTGGGAGGTGGGGAGCCCAAGAGACCCAGTACTTC,CASSGRWGAQETQYF
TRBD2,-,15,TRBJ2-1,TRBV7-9,TGTTCCGGCAACAATTTAGCGGGAGTAGTCAATGAGCAGTTCTTC,CSGNNLAGVVNEQFF
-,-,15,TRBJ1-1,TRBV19,TGTGCCAGTAGCAATCGGGGGTCCTCAAACACTGAAGCTTTCTTT,CASSNRGSSNTEAFF
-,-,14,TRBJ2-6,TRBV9,TGTGCCAGCAGCTCCCGCTCTGGGGCCAACGTCCTGACTTTC,CASSSRSGANVLTF
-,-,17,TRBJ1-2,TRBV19,TGTGCCTCATCGGGAGCCTCGGACGGGTTTCGGAACTATGGCTACACCTTC,CASSGASDGFRNYGYTF
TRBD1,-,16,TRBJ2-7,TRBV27,TGTGCCAGCAGTATGGATGCGACAGGGTGGTCCTACGAGCAGTACTTC,CASSMDATGWSYEQYF
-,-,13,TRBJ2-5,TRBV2,TGTGCCAGCACCCGGGGGGCTGAAGAGACCCAGTACTTC,CASTRGAEETQYF
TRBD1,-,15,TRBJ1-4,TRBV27,TGTGCCAGCAGTTTATTGGCAGGGGGAGGTGAAAAACTGTTTTTT,CASSLLAGGGEKLFF
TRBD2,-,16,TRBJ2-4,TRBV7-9,TGTGCCAGCAGCGCCTATGGGGGGGTGGCCAAAAACATTCAGTACTTC,CASSAYGGVAKNIQYF
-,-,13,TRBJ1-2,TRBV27,TGTGCCAGCAGTTTAAGACAGGAGTACGGCTACACCTTC,CASSLRQEYGYTF
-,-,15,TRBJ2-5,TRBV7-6,TGTGCCAGCAGCCGGGGACTCGGGACTTTAGAGACCCAGTACTTC,CASSRGLGTLETQYF
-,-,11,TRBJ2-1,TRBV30,TGTGCCTGGAATCTAGGCAATGAGCAGTTCTTC,CAWNLGNEQFF
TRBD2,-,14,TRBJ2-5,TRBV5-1,TGCGCCAGCAGCTTAACGGGACTACAAGAGACCCAGTACTTC,CASSLTGLQETQYF
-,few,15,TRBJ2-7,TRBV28,TGTGCCAGCAGTCGCGGGGCACTAGTCCGCTACGAGCAGTACTTC,CASSRGALVRYEQYF
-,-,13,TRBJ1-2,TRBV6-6,TGTGCCAGCGGCAGATGGGGGGACTATGGCTACACCTTC,CASGRWGDYGYTF
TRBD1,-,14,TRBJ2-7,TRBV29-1,TGCAGCGCCAGGACAGGGCTTGTCTCCTACGAGCAGTACTTC,CSARTGLVSYEQYF
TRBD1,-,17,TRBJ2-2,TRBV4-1,TGCGCCAGCAGCCAATCGTCGACAGGGGCGGCCACCGGGGAGCTGTTTTTT,CASSQSSTGAATGELFF
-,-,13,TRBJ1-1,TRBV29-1,TGCAGCGTTGTCAGACAACGGAACACTGAAGCTTTCTTT,CSVVRQRNTEAFF
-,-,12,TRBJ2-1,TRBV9,TGTGCCAGCAGCAGTTACAGGGATGAGCAGTTCTTC,CASSSYRDEQFF
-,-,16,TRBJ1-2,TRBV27,TGTGCCAGCAGTCCCCAGAGGGCCGCAGTCAACTATGGCTACACCTTC,CASSPQRAAVNYGYTF
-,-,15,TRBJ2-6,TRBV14,TGTGCCAGCAGCCAACTAGGGGCTGGGGCCAACGTCCTGACTTTC,CASSQLGAGANVLTF
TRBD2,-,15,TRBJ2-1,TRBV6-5,TGTGCCAGCAGTCTAACTAGCGGGAGGTTCAATGAGCAGTTCTTC,CASSLTSGRFNEQFF
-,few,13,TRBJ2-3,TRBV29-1,TGCAGCGTCGGCGCCGGAGGTCCAGATACGCAGTATTTT,CSVGAGGPDTQYF
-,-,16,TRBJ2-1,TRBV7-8,TGTGCCAGCACCCTAGGGGGTCTAGCGGTAGCCAATGAGCAGTTCTTC,CASTLGGLAVANEQFF
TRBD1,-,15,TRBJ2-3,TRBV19,TGTGCCAGTAGTATCGGACAGGTCCGGACAGATACGCAGTATTTT,CASSIGQVRTDTQYF
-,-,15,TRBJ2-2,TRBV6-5,TGTGCCAGCAGTTACTGGCTAGGTGGCACCGGGGAGCTGTTTTTT,CASSYWLGGTGELFF
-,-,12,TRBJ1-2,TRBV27,TGTGCCAGCAGGGGGACCGGGGGTGGCTACACCTTC,CASRGTGGGYTF
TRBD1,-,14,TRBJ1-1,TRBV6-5,TGTGCCAGCAGATCGACAGGGGGCCAGACTGAAGCTTTCTTT,CASRSTGGQTEAFF
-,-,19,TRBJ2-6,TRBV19,TGTGCCAGTAGTTCTGCGGGGGCAGGCCACCGGGCTGGGGCCAACGTCCTGACTTTC,CASSSAGAGHRAGANVLTF
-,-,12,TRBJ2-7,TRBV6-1,TGTGCCAGCAGCGAAATAAGGGGCGAGCAGTACTTC,CASSEIRGEQYF
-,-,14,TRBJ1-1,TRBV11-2,TGTGCCAGCAGCTCCCGGCCGGGGAGGACTGAAGCTTTCTTT,CASSSRPGRTEAFF
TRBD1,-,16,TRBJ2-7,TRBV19,TGTGCCAGTAGTATAGATCGGGGACAGGGGACCTACGAGCAGTACTTC,CASSIDRGQGTYEQYF
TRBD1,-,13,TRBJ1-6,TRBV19,TGTGCCAGTTCAGGACAGGGCCGGTCACCCCTCCACTTT,CASSGQGRSPLHF
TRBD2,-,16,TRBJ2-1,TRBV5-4,TGTGCCAGCAGCCATTTTCTAGCGGGAGGAGTCAATGAGCAGTTCTTC,CASSHFLAGGVNEQFF
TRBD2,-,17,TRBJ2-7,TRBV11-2,TGTGCCAGCAGCTTAGATATTTCGGGGGGTCTCTCCTACGAGCAGTACTTC,CASSLDISGGLSYEQYF
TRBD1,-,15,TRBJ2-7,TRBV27,TGTGCCAGCGCTCTCAGGGGGCAAAGCTCCTACGAGCAGTACTTC,CASALRGQSSYEQYF
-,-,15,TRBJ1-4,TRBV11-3,TGTGCCAGCAGCTTAGGGGGGGGTTGCGGTGAAAAACTGTTTTTT,CASSLGGGCGEKLFF
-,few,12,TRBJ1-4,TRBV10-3,TGTGCCATCAGTGCAGGTCCGGAAAAACTGTTTTTT,CAISAGPEKLFF
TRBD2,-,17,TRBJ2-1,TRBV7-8,TGTGCCAGCAGCTTAAGCCCAGGACTAGCGGGGGTCAATGAGCAGTTCTTC,CASSLSPGLAGVNEQFF
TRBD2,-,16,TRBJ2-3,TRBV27,TGTGCCAGCAGTATCCGGACTAGCGGGAGGGCGGATACGCAGTATTTT,CASSIRTSGRADTQYF
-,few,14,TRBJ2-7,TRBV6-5,TGTGCCAGCAGCCTACAGGGAGCGGACCCTGAGCAGTACTTC,CASSLQGADPEQYF
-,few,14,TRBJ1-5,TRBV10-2,TGCGCCAGCAGTAAGACAGGAGGTATCATGCCCCAGCATTTT,CASSKTGGIMPQHF
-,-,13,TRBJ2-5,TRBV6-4,TGTGCCAGACCCCCCCAGGGTCGGGAGACCCAGTACTTC,CARPPQGRETQYF
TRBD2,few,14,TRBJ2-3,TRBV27,TGTGCCAGCGTCGGTAGCGGGATCACAGATACGCAGTATTTT,CASVGSGITDTQYF
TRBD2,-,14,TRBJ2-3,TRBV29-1,TGCAGCGTTAGCCCCCGACTAGCAACAGATACGCAGTATTTT,CSVSPRLATDTQYF
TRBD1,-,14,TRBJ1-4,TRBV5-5,TGTGCCAGCAGCTTCCGGGACAGTAATGAAAAACTGTTTTTT,CASSFRDSNEKLFF
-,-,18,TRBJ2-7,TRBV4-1,TGCGCCAGCAGCCAAGTTAACGCCGGCGGGATAAGCTCCTACGAGCAGTACTTC,CASSQVNAGGISSYEQYF
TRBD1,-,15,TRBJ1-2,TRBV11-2,TGTGCCAGCAGCTCGATAAACGCAGGGGGTTGGGGCTACACCTTC,CASSSINAGGWGYTF
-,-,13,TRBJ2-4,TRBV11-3,TGTGCCAGCAGCTTATCCGAGGCGGACATTCAGTACTTC,CASSLSEADIQYF
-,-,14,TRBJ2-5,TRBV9,TGTGCCAGCAGCGTAAGCCCCAGGGAAGAGACCCAGTACTTC,CASSVSPREETQYF
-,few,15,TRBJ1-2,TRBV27,TGTGCCAGCACTGGGCTGGGGGGGGTGGGCTATGGCTACACCTTC,CASTGLGGVGYGYTF
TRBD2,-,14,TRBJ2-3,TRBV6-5,TGTGCCAGCAGTGTAGCGGGTATCACAGATACGCAGTATTTT,CASSVAGITDTQYF
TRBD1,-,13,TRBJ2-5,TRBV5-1,TGCGCCAGCAGCTGGACAGGCGCAGAGACCCAGTACTTC,CASSWTGAETQYF
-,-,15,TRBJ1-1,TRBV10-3,TGTGCCATCAGTGGCCGCGCGGGGATGAACACTGAAGCTTTCTTT,CAISGRAGMNTEAFF
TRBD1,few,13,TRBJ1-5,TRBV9,TGTGCCAGCAGCGGGGACAGGGGGCAGCCCCAGCATTTT,CASSGDRGQPQHF
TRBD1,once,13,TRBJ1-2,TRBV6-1,TGTGCCAGCGGCTCGGAGACAGGGACCGGCTACACCTTC,CASGSETGTGYTF
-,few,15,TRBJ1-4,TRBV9,TGTGCCAGCAGCGTGGGTACAATAGGGGGTGAAAAACTGTTTTTT,CASSVGTIGGEKLFF